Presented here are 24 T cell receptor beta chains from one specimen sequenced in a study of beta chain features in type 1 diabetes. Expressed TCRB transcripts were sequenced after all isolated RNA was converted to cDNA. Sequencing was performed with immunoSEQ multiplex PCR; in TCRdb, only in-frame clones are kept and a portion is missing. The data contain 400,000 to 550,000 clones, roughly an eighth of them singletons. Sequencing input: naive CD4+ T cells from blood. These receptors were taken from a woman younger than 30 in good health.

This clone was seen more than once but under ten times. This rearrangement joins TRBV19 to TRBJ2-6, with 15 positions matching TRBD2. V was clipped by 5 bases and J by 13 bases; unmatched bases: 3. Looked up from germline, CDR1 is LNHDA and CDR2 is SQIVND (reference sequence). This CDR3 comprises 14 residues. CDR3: CASSAGLAGGVLTF. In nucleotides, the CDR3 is TGTGCCAGTAGTGCGGGACTAGCGGGAGGAGTCCTGACTTTC. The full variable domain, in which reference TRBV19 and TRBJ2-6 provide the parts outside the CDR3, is DGGITQSPKYLFRKEGQNVTLSCEQNLNHDAMYWYRQDPGQGLRLIYYSQIVNDFQKGDIAEGYSVSREKKESFPLTVTSAQKNPTAFYLCASSAGLAGGVLTFGAGSRLTVL.

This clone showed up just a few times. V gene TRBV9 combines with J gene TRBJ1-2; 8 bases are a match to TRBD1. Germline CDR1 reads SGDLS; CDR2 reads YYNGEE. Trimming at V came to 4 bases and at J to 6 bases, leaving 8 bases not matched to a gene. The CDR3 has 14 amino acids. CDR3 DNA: TGTGCCAGCAGCTCTGGGACAGGAATTAATGGCTACACCTTC. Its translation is CASSSGTGINGYTF.

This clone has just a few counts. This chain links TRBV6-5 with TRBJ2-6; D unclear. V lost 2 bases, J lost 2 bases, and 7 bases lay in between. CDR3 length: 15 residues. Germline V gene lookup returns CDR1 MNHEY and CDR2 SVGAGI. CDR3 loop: CASSYGKAGANVLTF. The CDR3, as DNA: TGTGCCAGCAGTTACGGCAAGGCTGGGGCCAACGTCCTGACTTTC.

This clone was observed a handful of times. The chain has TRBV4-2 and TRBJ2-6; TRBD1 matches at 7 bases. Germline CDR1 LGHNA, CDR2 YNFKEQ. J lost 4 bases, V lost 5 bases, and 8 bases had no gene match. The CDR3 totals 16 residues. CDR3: CASSSQTGMGANVLTF. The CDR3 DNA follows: TGTGCCAGCAGCTCTCAGACAGGGATGGGGGCCAACGTCCTGACTTTC.

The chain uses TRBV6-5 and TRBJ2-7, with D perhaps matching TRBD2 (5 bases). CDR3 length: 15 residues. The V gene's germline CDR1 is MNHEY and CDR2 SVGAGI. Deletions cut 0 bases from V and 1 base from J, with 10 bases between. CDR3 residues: CASSYSTRGSYEQYF. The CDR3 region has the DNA TGTGCCAGCAGTTACTCGACCCGGGGATCCTACGAGCAGTACTTC.

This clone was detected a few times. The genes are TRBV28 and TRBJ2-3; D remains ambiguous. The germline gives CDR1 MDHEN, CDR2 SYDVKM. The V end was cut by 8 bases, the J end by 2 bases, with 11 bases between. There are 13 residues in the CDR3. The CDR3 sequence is CASGAPPTDTQYF. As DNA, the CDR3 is TGTGCCAGCGGAGCCCCACCCACAGATACGCAGTATTTT.

The CDR3 DNA follows: TGTGCCAGCAGCTTACTCGCCGGGAACGAGCAGTACTTC. Translation: CASSLLAGNEQYF. The chain carries TRBV7-2 and TRBJ2-7; TRBD2 is a possible D gene (5 bases). CDR1 and CDR2 from the germline V gene are SGHTA and FQGNSA. CDR3 length equals 13 residues. The ends were cut back, 2 bases at V and 5 bases at J, with 10 bases in the middle.

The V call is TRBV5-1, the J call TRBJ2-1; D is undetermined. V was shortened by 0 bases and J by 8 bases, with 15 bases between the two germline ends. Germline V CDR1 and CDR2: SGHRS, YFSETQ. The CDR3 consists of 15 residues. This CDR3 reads CASSLADPGRDEQFF. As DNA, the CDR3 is TGCGCCAGCAGCTTGGCTGACCCTGGGCGCGATGAGCAGTTCTTC.

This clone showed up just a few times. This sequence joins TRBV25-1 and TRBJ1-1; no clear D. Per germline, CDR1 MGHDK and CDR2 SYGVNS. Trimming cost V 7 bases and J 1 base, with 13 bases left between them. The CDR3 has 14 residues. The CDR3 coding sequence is TGTGCCAGCACCCCATATGGACGGAACACTGAAGCTTTCTTT. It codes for CASTPYGRNTEAFF. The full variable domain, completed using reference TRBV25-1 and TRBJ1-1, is EADIYQTPRYLVIGTGKKITLECSQTMGHDKMYWYQQDPGMELHLIHYSYGVNSTEKGDLSSESTVSRIRTEHFPLTLESARPSHTSQYLCASTPYGRNTEAFFGQGTRLTVV.

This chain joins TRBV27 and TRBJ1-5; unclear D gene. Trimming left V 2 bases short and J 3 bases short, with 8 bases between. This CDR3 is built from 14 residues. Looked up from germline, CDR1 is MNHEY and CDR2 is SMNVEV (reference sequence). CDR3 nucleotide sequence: TGTGCCAGCAGTTTAAGAGGGCTCAATCAGCCCCAGCATTTT. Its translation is CASSLRGLNQPQHF.

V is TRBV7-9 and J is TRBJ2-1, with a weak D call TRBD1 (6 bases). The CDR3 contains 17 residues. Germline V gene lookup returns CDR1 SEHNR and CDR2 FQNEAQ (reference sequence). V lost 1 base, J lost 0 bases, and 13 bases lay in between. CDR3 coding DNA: TGTGCCAGCAGCTTAGTCGGACAGTCCTCCTCCTACAATGAGCAGTTCTTC. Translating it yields CASSLVGQSSSYNEQFF. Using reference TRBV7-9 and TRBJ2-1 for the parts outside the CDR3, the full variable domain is DTGVSQNPRHKITKRGQNVTFRCDPISEHNRLYWYRQTLGQGPEFLTYFQNEAQLEKSRLLSDRFSAERPKGSFSTLEIQRTEQGDSAMYLCASSLVGQSSSYNEQFFGPGTRLTVL.

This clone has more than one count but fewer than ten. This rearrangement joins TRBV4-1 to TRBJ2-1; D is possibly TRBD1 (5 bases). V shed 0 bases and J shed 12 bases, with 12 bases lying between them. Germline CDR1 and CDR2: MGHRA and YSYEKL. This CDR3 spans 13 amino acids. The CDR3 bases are TGCGCCAGCAGCCAAGATAGGGGCCTCGGGCAGTTCTTC. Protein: CASSQDRGLGQFF.

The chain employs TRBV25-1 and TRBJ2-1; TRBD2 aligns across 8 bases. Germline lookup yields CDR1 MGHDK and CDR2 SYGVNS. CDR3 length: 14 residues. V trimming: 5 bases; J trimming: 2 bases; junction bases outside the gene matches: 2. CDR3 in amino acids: CASSPGGAYNEQFF. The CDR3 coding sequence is TGTGCCAGCAGTCCCGGGGGGGCCTACAATGAGCAGTTCTTC.

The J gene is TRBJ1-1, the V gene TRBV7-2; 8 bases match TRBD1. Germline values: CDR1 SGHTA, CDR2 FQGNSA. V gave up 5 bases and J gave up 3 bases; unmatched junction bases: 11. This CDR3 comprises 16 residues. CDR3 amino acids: CASSPRTGRVHTEAFF. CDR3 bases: TGTGCCAGCAGCCCTAGGACAGGGAGAGTTCACACTGAAGCTTTCTTT.

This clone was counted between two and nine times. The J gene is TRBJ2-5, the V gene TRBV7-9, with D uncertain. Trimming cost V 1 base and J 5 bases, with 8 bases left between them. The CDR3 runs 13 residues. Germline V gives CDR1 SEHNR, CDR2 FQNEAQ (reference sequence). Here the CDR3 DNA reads TGTGCCAGCAGCTTAGGGAGTTCGGAGACCCAGTACTTC. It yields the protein CASSLGSSETQYF.

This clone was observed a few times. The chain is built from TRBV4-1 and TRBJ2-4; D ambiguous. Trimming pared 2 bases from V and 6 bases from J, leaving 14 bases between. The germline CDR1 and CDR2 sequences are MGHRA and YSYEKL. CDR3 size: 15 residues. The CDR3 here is CASSQPVYKGNIQYF. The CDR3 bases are TGCGCCAGCAGCCAACCCGTGTATAAGGGAAACATTCAGTACTTC.

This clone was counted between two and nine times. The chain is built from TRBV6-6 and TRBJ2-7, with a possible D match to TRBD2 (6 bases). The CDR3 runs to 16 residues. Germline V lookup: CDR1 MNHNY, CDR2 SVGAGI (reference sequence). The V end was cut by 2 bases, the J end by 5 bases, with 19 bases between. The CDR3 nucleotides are TGTGCCAGCAGTTACCCTAGGCTAGCGATCGGCCACGAGCAGTACGTC. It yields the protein CASSYPRLAIGHEQYV.

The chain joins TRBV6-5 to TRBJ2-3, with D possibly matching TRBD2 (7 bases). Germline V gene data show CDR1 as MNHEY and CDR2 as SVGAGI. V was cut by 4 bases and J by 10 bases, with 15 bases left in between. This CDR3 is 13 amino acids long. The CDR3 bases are TGTGCCAGCAGTTCCCTCGGGGGGCTCGCGCAGTATTTT. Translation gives CASSSLGGLAQYF.

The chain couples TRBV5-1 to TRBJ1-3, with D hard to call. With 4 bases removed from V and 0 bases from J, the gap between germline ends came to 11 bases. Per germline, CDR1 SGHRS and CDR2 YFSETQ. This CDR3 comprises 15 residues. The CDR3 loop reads CASSTGRNSGNTIYF. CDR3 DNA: TGCGCCAGCAGCACCGGACGGAACTCTGGAAACACCATATATTTT.

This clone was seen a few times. CDR3 region: CASSPETGWRNTGELFF. The CDR3 region has the DNA TGTGCCAGCAGCCCGGAGACAGGGTGGAGGAACACCGGGGAGCTGTTTTTT. The rearrangement uses TRBV9 and TRBJ2-2; TRBD1 agrees at 7 bases. V dropped 4 bases and J dropped 1; count of bases not matched to a gene: 10. This CDR3 has 17 residues. CDR1 SGDLS and CDR2 YYNGEE come from the germline V gene.

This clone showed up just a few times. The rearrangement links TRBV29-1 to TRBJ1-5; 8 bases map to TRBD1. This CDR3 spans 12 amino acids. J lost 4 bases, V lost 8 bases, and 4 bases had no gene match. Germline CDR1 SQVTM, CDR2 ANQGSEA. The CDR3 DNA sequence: TGCAGCACTCGGACAGGGAATCAGCCCCAGCATTTT. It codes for CSTRTGNQPQHF.

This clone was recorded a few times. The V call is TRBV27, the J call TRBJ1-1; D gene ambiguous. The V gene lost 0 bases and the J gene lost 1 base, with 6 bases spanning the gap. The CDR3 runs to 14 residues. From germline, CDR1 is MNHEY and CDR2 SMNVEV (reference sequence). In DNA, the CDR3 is TGTGCCAGCAGTTTATCGAGTGGGAACACTGAAGCTTTCTTT. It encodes CASSLSSGNTEAFF.

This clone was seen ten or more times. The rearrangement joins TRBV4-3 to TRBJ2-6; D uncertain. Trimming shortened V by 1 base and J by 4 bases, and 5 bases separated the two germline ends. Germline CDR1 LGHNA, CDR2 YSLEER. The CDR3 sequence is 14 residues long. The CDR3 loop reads CASSQVDGANVLTF. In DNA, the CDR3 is TGCGCCAGCAGCCAAGTCGACGGGGCCAACGTCCTGACTTTC.

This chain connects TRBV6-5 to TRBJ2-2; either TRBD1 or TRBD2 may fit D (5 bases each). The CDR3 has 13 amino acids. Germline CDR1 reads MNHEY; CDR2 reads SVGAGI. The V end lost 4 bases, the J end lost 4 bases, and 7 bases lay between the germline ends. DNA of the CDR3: TGTGCCAGCAGTTCTGGGGGCACCGGGGAGCTGTTTTTT. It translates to CASSSGGTGELFF.